This record looks at one TCR beta chain sequence and its context. The data originate from a study of blood T cells in healthy people across ages. The CDR3 runs 14 residues. CDR1 DFQATT and CDR2 SNEGSKA come from the germline V gene (reference sequence). V was cut by 3 bases and J by 5 bases, with 13 bases left in between. For the second PCR, which ran for roughly 6 to 12 cycles, a sample-barcoded 5' primer and a J-beta primer mix were used. MiXCR, run by TCRdb on the 5' RACE reads, gives a single entry per CDR3 protein. Among fewer than 1,200,000 distinct CDR3 sequences listed, around 25% were seen once. The data also belong to a second study, concerning T cells of mothers and their children. According to that study: cDNA was synthesized from all extracted RNA at about 1.5 ug per reaction.

The clonotype comes from a girl aged 2-10 years in good health. The chain employs TRBV20-1 and TRBJ2-2; D is possibly TRBD2 (6 bases). Material: blood. The CDR3: CSASFGGKTGELFF. The CDR3 nucleotides read TGCAGTGCTAGTTTCGGGGGAAAAACCGGGGAGCTGTTTTTT.